This TCR beta chain was profiled in a study of OX40 agonist ivuxolimab in advanced cancers. Notes on the study in general: Clonal expansion from baseline to week 6 occurred in both CD4+ and CD8+ T cells. CD4+ T cells averaged fewer expanded clones than CD8+ T cells.

Sampling of blood occurred at baseline, cycle 4 day 1, and cycle 7 day 1. Concerning this clone itself: Its antigen remains unidentified.

This CDR3 is 14 amino acids long. Germline assignment: CDR1 SGHNT and CDR2 YYREEE (reference sequence). V dropped 1 base and J dropped 9 bases, with 11 bases sitting between them. The table came from immunoSEQ multiplex PCR; TCRdb's copy has only in-frame clones and leaves some out. The table lists 70,000 or so clones, 75% to 90% of them singletons, with 0.85% to 0.95% in the top ten. This clonotype was sampled from an adult with an advanced solid tumor such as melanoma, head and neck, liver or kidney cancer. The rearrangement links TRBV5-4 to TRBJ1-6, with a weak D call TRBD1 (5 bases). The sample consisted of CD4+ or CD8+ T cells sorted from blood, taken in a trial of the OX40 agonist ivuxolimab. The CDR3 sequence is CASSLYRSFSPLHF. CDR3 bases: TGTGCCAGCAGCTTGTACAGGTCCTTTTCACCCCTCCACTTT.